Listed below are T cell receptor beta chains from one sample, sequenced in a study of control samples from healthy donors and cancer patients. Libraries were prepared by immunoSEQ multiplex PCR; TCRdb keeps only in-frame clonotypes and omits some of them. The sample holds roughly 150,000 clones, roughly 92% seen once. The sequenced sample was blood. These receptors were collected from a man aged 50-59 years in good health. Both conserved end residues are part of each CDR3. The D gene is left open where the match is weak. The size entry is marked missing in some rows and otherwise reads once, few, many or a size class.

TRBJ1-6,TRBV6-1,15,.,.,TGTGCCAGCAGTGAAACCGGGGGGCTGGGATCACCCCTCCACTTT,CASSETGGLGSPLHF
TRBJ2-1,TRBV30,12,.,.,TGTGCCTGGAGTGTACAGGGCTATGAGCAGTTCTTC,CAWSVQGYEQFF
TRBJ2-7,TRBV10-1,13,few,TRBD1,TGCGCCAGCCAGGGACAGGAGTCCTACGAGCAGTACTTC,CASQGQESYEQYF
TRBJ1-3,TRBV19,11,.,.,TGTGCCAGTCTACATGGAAACACCATATATTTT,CASLHGNTIYF
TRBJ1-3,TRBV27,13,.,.,TGTGCCAGCAGTTTCGTAAAGGGAAACACCATATATTTT,CASSFVKGNTIYF
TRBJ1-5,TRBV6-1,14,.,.,TGTGCCAGCAGTGAATTTAAAGGGGGTCAGCCCCAGCATTTT,CASSEFKGGQPQHF
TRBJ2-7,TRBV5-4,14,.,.,TGTGCCAGCAGCCAATCGACAAGTAGGGACGAGCAGTACTTC,CASSQSTSRDEQYF
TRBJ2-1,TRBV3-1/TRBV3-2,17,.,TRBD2,TGTGCCAGCAGCCAAACCGGGACTAGCGGAAGAGACAATGAGCAGTTCTTC,CASSQTGTSGRDNEQFF
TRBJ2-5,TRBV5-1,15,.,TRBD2,TGCGCCAGCAGCCATGCAGGACTAGAAGGCGAGACCCAGTACTTC,CASSHAGLEGETQYF
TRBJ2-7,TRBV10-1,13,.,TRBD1,TGCGCCAGCAGTCGTGACAGGGGTGGCGAGCAGTACTTC,CASSRDRGGEQYF
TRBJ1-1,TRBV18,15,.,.,TGTGCCAGCTCACCACCGATCGGCGGGAACACTGAAGCTTTCTTT,CASSPPIGGNTEAFF
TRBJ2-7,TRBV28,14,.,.,TGTGCCAGCAGTTTAGGCGGTGATTTCTACGAGCAGTACTTC,CASSLGGDFYEQYF
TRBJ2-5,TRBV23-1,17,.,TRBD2,TGCGCCAGCAGTCCCCGGGCTAGCGGGAGGGCCGGAGAGACCCAGTACTTC,CASSPRASGRAGETQYF